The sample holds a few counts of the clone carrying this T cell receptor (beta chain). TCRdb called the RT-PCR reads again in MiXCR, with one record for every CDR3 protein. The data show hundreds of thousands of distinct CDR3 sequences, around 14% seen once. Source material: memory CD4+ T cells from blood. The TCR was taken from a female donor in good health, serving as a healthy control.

The CDR3 nucleotides are TGCAGTGCTAGAGAGGGCGGGAGGGCCTTCTCCTACAATGAGCAGTTCTTC. As protein: CSAREGGRAFSYNEQFF. This rearrangement joins TRBV20-1 to TRBJ2-1, with TRBD2 matching 9 bases. Germline lookup yields CDR1 DFQATT and CDR2 SNEGSKA (reference sequence). This CDR3 contains 17 residues. V dropped 0 bases and J dropped 0; count of bases not matched to a gene: 6.